The sequence of this TCR beta chain was determined in a study of blood T cell repertoires in COVID-19. Study-level information: Samples taken during acute and convalescent COVID-19 were collected in the United States, Italy and Spain. Nucleic acid was either cDNA or gDNA, and it came from T cells, B-cell-depleted T cells, or PBMCs.

Authors' data handling: Amplification of reference gene primers was used by the study to estimate nucleated cell counts. TCRdb's copy holds only in-frame clones and misses some; the assay was immunoSEQ multiplex PCR. The V and J calls and clone size come from that table; D and trimming were worked out from the DNA. The sample carries about 160,000 clones, less than 90% recorded once. Two negative PCRs, clearance, or symptom resolution had been documented for recovered Cohort 3 donors. This clonotype was obtained from a woman in her forties or fifties who had recovered from COVID-19. The sample was PBMCs or T cells enriched from blood (not recorded which).

DNA for the CDR3: TGTGCCAGCAGTTCCGACAGGGGTAGCAATCAGCCCCAGCATTTT. It encodes CASSSDRGSNQPQHF. The rearrangement joins TRBV27 to TRBJ1-5; 8 positions agree with TRBD1. J gave up 0 bases and V 4 bases, and 2 bases lay outside the gene matches. The CDR3 extends over 15 amino acids. Looked up from germline, CDR1 is MNHEY and CDR2 is SMNVEV (reference sequence).